This T cell receptor (beta chain) was identified during a study of T cell responses to AZD1222 COVID-19 vaccine. General observations from the study: Reportedly, close to half of spike-specific TCRs are directed against unmutated variant regions. Only a handful of people who got AZD1222 tested seropositive at baseline. The donor group comprised mostly white British people and more females; the analysis possibly underestimated clonal diversity.

On this clone itself: Its antigen is not known.

The assay was immunoSEQ multiplex PCR, and TCRdb's table has in-frame clones only and misses some. The sample has roughly 180,000 clones, 85% to 95% seen once. Deletions cut 1 base from V and 0 bases from J, with 10 bases between. The CDR3 is 14 residues long. CDR1 is SQVTM and CDR2 is ANQGSEA in the germline V gene. This receptor was identified in an adult who received the AZD1222 COVID-19 vaccine. This specimen consisted of peripheral blood, obtained 28 days after the second AZD1222 dose. V usage is TRBV29-1 and J usage is TRBJ2-7; D remains unclear. CDR3 nucleotide sequence: TGCAGCGTTGAAGGGCACTCGAGCTCCTACGAGCAGTACTTC. Encoded protein: CSVEGHSSSYEQYF.